The source of this TCR beta chain is a study of cytomegalovirus exposure and HLA in healthy donors. PCR involved 60 Vbeta and 13 Jbeta primers. Some clones are missing from TCRdb's copy, which holds only in-frame ones; the method was immunoSEQ multiplex PCR. This table has about 300,000 clones, roughly 85% appearing once. Study results and caveats: TCR beta sequences reportedly predicted most subjects' HLA-A and HLA-B alleles accurately. Data from an earlier analysis indicated that most TCR beta V segments were productive either about 90% or about 30% of the time.

The CDR3 is 17 residues long. Germline V CDR1 and CDR2: GTSNPN, SVGIG (reference sequence). J gave up 2 bases and V 0 bases, and 7 bases lay outside the gene matches. The count of this clone is one. Its antigen is not identified. These donors counted as nominally healthy when sampled, but unrecorded immune exposures were likely. This chain connects TRBV30 to TRBJ2-5; 12 bases align to TRBD2. The sequence was obtained from a man aged 40-55 years in good health and CMV-seropositive. Input material: PBMCs. Here the CDR3 reads CAWSVIRTSGDQETQYF. The CDR3 DNA reads TGTGCCTGGAGTGTGATACGGACTAGCGGGGATCAAGAGACCCAGTACTTC.